This T cell receptor (beta chain) originates from a study of blood T cells in healthy people across ages. Next came a second PCR, run for roughly 7 to 12 cycles, which used a sample-barcoded 5' primer along with a J-beta primer mix. TCRdb re-analysed the 5' RACE reads in MiXCR, keeping a single row per CDR3 protein. This sample carries hundreds of thousands of distinct CDR3 sequences, roughly 64% of them seen once, and the ten largest clones take around 22%. Donors gave ten milliliters of peripheral blood apiece. The source is a young man in good health. Sequencing was done on a sample of blood.

The CDR3 nucleotides read TGTGCCAGCAGCCCCCAATCAGGGGGAGCCACTGAAGCTTTCTTT. Protein: CASSPQSGGATEAFF. The genes are TRBV7-2 and TRBJ1-1; 7 bases match TRBD1. Germline CDR1 and CDR2: SGHTA and FQGNSA. Losses at the gene ends were 5 bases for V and 4 bases for J; bases not matched to a gene: 10. CDR3 length: 15 amino acids.